This is a list of T cell receptor beta chains from one sample in a study of T-cell memory formation after mild COVID-19. A single record per CDR3 protein comes from TCRdb applying MiXCR to the 5' RACE reads. The profile covers 550,000 to 600,000 distinct CDR3 sequences, with about 22% appearing a single time and around 7.7% taken by the ten largest. The source material was PBMCs or a T cell subset sorted from them (not recorded which). These receptors were obtained from an adult woman who had mild COVID-19 (a few samples of this study predate the infection). Cell type and time point are not known. Each CDR3 is given with its conserved first and last residue. A D gene is named only where the DNA matches it firmly.

d_gene: .; v_gene: TRBV5-5; CDR3aa: CASSLAGRLARDIQYF
d_gene: .; v_gene: TRBV7-9; CDR3aa: CASSLGELEQFF
d_gene: .; v_gene: TRBV6-6; CDR3aa: CASSETGQQYF
d_gene: TRBD2; v_gene: TRBV12-3/TRBV12-4; CDR3aa: CASSFTSGSIYEQYF
d_gene: TRBD1; v_gene: TRBV6-2/TRBV6-3; CDR3aa: CASSYAIGQGVEQYF
d_gene: TRBD1; v_gene: TRBV24-1; CDR3aa: CATSDSGQINTEAFF
d_gene: .; v_gene: TRBV3-1; CDR3aa: CASSQDWGVKNSPLHF
d_gene: .; v_gene: TRBV6-5; CDR3aa: CASPDGSYEQYF
d_gene: .; v_gene: TRBV25-1; CDR3aa: CASSGVVAGELFF
d_gene: TRBD1; v_gene: TRBV7-8; CDR3aa: CASSYSGTGPHYEQYF
d_gene: .; v_gene: TRBV27; CDR3aa: CASSYIGGNTEAFF
d_gene: TRBD2; v_gene: TRBV3-1; CDR3aa: CASSPTGLALQFF
d_gene: .; v_gene: TRBV12-3/TRBV12-4; CDR3aa: CASSLRPGRNYGYTF
d_gene: .; v_gene: TRBV23-1; CDR3aa: CASSLGAIRESYNEQFF
d_gene: TRBD1; v_gene: TRBV20-1; CDR3aa: CSAGIQGYGNTIYF
d_gene: TRBD1; v_gene: TRBV25-1; CDR3aa: CASSESTGAGETQYF
d_gene: .; v_gene: TRBV7-8; CDR3aa: CASSLGPGTNTEAFF
d_gene: .; v_gene: TRBV9; CDR3aa: CASSERPRGYEQYF
d_gene: .; v_gene: TRBV6-5; CDR3aa: CASSTRGRSSGEQYF
d_gene: TRBD2; v_gene: TRBV12-3/TRBV12-4; CDR3aa: CASRRGTSRTDTQYF
d_gene: .; v_gene: TRBV19; CDR3aa: CASSSGVKSIYEQYF
d_gene: .; v_gene: TRBV7-2; CDR3aa: CASRLNTGETQYF
d_gene: .; v_gene: TRBV7-6; CDR3aa: CASSPGPLREKLFF
d_gene: .; v_gene: TRBV4-1; CDR3aa: CASSQNRVDTGELFF